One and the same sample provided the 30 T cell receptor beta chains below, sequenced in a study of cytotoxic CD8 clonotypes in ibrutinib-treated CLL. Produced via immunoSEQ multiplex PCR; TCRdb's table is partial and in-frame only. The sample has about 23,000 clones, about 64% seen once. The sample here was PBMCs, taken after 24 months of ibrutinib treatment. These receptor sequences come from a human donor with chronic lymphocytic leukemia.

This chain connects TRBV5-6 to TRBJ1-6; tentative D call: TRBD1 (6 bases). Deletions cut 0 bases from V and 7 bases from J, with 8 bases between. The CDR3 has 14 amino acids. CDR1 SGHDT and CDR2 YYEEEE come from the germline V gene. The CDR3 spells CASSLGGRNSPLHF. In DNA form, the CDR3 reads TGTGCCAGCAGCTTGGGGGGGCGGAATTCACCCCTCCACTTT.

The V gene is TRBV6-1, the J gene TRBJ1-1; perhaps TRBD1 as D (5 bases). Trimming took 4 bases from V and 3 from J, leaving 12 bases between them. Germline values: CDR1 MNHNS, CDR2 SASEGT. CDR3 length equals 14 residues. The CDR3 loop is CASSGPGGYTEAFF. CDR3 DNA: TGTGCCAGCAGTGGACCTGGGGGGTACACTGAAGCTTTCTTT.

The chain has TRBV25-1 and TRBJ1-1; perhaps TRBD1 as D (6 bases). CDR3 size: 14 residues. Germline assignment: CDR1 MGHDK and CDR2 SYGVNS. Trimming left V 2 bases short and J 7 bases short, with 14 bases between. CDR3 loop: CASSEPTGRGEAFF. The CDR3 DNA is TGTGCCAGCAGTGAACCCACAGGGCGAGGTGAAGCTTTCTTT. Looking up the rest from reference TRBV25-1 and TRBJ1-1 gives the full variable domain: EADIYQTPRYLVIGTGKKITLECSQTMGHDKMYWYQQDPGMELHLIHYSYGVNSTEKGDLSSESTVSRIRTEHFPLTLESARPSHTSQYLCASSEPTGRGEAFFGQGTRLTVV.

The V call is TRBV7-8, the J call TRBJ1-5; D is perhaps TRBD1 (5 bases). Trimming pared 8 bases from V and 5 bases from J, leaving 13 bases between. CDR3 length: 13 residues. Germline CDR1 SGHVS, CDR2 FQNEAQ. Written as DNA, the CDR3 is TGTGCCAGCTCCGTGTGGGGGGATCAGCCCCAGCATTTT. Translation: CASSVWGDQPQHF.

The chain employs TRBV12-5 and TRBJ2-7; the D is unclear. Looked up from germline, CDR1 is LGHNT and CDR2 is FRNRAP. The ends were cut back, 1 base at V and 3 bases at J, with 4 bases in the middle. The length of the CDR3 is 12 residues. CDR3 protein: CASGLDSYEQYF. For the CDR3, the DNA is TGTGCTAGTGGTTTGGACAGCTACGAGCAGTACTTC.

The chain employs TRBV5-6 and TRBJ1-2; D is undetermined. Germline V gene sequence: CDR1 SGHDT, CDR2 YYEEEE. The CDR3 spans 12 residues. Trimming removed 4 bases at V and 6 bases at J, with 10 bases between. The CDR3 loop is CASSKEFDGYTF. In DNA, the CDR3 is TGTGCCAGCAGCAAGGAGTTCGATGGCTACACCTTC. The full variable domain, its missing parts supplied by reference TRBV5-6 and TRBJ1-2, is DAGVTQSPTHLIKTRGQQVTLRCSPKSGHDTVSWYQQALGQGPQFIFQYYEEEERQRGNFPDRFSGHQFPNYSSELNVNALLLGDSALYLCASSKEFDGYTFGSGTRLTVV.

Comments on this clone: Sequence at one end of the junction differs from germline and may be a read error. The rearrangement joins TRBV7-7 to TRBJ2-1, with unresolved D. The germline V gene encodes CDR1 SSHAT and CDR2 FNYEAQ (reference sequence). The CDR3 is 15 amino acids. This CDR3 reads CASSLQDSSYNEQFF. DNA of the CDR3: TGTGCTAGCAGCTTGCAGGATAGCTCCTACAATGAGCAGTTCTTC.

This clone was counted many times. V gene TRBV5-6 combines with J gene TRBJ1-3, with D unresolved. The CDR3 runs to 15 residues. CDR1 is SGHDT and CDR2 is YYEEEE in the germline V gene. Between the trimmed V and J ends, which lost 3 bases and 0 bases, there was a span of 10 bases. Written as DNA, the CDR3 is TGTGCCAGCAGCTGGTCAGCTCTCTCTGGAAACACCATATATTTT. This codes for CASSWSALSGNTIYF.

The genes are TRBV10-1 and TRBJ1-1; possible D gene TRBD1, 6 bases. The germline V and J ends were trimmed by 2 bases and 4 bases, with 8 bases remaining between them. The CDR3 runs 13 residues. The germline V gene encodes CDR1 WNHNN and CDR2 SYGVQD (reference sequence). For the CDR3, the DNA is TGCGCCAGCAGTGAGACAGGGACCACTGAAGCTTTCTTT. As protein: CASSETGTTEAFF.

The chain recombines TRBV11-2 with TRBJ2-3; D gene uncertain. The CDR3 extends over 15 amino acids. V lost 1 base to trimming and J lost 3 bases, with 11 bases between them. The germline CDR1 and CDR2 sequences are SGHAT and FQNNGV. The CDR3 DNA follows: TGTGCCAGCAGCTTAGTCGGGCACCAAACAGATACGCAGTATTTT. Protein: CASSLVGHQTDTQYF. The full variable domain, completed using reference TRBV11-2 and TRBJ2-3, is EAGVAQSPRYKIIEKRQSVAFWCNPISGHATLYWYQQILGQGPKLLIQFQNNGVVDDSQLPKDRFSAERLKGVDSTLKIQPAKLEDSAVYLCASSLVGHQTDTQYFGPGTRLTVL.

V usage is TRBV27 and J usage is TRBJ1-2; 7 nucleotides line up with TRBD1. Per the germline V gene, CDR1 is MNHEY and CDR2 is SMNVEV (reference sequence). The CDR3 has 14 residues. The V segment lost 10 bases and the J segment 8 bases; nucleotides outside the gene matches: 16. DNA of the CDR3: TGTGCCACCTCGGGAGTCCAGGGGGGTAGGGGCTACACCTTC. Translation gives CATSGVQGGRGYTF.

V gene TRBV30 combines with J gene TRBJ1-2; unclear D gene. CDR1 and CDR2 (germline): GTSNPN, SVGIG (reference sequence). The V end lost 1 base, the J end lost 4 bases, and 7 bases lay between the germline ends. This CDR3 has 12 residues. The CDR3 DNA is TGTGCCTGGAGTGACCAGATCTATGGCTACACCTTC. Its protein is CAWSDQIYGYTF.

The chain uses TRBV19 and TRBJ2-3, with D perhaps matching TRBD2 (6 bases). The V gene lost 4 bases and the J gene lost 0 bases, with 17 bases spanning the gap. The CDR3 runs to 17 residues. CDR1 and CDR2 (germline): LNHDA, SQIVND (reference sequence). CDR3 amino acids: CASSTLSLAISTDTQYF. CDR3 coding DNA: TGTGCCAGTAGTACCCTATCACTAGCAATTAGCACAGATACGCAGTATTTT.

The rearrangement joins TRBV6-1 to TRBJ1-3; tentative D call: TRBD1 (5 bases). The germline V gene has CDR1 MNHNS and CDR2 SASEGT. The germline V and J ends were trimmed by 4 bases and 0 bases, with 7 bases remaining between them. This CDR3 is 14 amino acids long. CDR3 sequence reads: CASSVTVSGNTIYF. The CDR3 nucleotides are TGTGCCAGCAGTGTGACAGTCTCTGGAAACACCATATATTTT.

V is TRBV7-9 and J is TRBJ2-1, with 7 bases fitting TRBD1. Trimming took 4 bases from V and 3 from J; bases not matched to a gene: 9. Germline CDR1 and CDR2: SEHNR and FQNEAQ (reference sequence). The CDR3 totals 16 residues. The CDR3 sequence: CASSSPTGIDYNEQFF. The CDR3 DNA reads TGTGCCAGCAGCTCCCCGACAGGGATTGACTACAATGAGCAGTTCTTC.

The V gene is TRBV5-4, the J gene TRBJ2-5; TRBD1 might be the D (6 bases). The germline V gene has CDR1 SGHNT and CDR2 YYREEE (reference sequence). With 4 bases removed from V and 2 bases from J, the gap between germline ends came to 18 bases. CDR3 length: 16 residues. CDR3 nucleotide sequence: TGTGCCAGCAGCCTGGGGTTCAGCCAGGGGCAAGAGACCCAGTACTTC. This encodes CASSLGFSQGQETQYF.

The CDR3, as DNA: TGTGCCAGCAGTGAAGACAGGGGGATCTATGGCTACACCTTC. It is translated as CASSEDRGIYGYTF. V is TRBV2 and J is TRBJ1-2, with 8 bases that match TRBD1. Unmatched junction bases numbered 2, after V lost 1 base and J lost 4 bases. The V gene's germline CDR1 is SNHLY and CDR2 FYNNEI. CDR3 size: 14 residues.

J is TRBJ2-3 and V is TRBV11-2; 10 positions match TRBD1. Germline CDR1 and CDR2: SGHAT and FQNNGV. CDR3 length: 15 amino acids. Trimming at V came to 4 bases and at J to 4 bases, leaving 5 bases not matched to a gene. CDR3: CASSSRQGASDTQYF. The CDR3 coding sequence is TGTGCCAGCAGCTCTAGACAGGGGGCGTCAGATACGCAGTATTTT.

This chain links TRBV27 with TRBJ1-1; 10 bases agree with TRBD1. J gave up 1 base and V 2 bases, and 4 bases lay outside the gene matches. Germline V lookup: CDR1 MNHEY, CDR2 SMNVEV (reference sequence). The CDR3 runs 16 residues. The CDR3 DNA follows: TGTGCCAGCAGTTTAACTGGGACAGGGGCGAACACTGAAGCTTTCTTT. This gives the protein CASSLTGTGANTEAFF.

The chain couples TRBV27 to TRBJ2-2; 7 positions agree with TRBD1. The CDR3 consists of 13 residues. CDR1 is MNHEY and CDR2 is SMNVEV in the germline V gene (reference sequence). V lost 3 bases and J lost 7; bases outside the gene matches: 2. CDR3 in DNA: TGTGCCAGCAGTTTGACAGGGCTCGGGGAGCTGTTTTTT. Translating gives CASSLTGLGELFF.

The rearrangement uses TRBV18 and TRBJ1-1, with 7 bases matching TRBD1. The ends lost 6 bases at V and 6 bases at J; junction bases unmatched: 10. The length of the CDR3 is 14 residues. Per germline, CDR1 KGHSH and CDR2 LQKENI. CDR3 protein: CASSLQGINPEAFF. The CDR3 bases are TGTGCCAGCTCGTTACAGGGGATTAACCCTGAAGCTTTCTTT.

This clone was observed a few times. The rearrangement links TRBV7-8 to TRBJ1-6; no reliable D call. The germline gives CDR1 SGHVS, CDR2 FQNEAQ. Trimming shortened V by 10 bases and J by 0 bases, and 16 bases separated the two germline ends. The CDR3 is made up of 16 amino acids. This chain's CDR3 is CATKNQLNSYNSPLHF. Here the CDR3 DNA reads TGTGCCACCAAGAACCAGCTTAACTCCTATAATTCACCCCTCCACTTT.

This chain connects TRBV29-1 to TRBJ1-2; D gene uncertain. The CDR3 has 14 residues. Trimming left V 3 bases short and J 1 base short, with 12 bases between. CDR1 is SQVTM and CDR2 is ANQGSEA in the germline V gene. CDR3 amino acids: CSVESSYSNYGYTF. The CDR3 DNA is TGCAGCGTTGAGTCCTCCTATAGTAACTATGGCTACACCTTC.

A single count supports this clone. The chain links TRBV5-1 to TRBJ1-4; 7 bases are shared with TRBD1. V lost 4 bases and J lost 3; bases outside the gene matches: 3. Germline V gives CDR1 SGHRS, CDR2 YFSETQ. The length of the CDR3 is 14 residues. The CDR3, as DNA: TGCGCCAGCAGCCCCGGGACAGCTAATGAAAAACTGTTTTTT. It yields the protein CASSPGTANEKLFF.

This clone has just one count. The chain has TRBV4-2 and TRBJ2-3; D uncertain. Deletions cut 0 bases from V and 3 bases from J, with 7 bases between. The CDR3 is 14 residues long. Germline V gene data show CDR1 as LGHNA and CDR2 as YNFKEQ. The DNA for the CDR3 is TGTGCCAGCAGCCAAGAGTCCGGGACAGATACGCAGTATTTT. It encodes CASSQESGTDTQYF.

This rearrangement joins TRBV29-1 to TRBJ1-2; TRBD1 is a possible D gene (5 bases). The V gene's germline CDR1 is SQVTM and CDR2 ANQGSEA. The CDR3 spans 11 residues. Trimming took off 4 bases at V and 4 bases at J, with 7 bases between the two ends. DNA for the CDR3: TGCAGCGTTGGGGACGGCTATGGCTACACCTTC. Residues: CSVGDGYGYTF.

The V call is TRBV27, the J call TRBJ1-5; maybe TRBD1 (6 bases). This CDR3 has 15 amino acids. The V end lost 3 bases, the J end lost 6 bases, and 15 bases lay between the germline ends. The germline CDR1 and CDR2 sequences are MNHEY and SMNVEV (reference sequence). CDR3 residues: CASSFGRQGSQPQHF. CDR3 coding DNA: TGTGCCAGCAGTTTCGGAAGGCAGGGGAGTCAGCCCCAGCATTTT.

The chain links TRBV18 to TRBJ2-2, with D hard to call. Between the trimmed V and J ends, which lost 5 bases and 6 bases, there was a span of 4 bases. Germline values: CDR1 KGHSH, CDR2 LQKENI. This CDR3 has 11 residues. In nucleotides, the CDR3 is TGTGCCAGCTCATCGTCCGGGGAGCTGTTTTTT. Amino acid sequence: CASSSSGELFF.

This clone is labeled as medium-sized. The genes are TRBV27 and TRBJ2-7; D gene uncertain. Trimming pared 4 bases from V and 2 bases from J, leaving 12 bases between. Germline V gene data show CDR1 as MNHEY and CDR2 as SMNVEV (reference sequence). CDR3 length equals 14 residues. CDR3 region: CASSWVSPTYEQYF. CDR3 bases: TGTGCCAGCAGTTGGGTGAGTCCGACCTACGAGCAGTACTTC.

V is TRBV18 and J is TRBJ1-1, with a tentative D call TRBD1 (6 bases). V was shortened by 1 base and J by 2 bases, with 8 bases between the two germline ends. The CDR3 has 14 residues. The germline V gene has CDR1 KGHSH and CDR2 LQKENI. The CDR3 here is CASSPRDINTEAFF. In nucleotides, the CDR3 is TGTGCCAGCTCACCACGGGACATAAACACTGAAGCTTTCTTT.